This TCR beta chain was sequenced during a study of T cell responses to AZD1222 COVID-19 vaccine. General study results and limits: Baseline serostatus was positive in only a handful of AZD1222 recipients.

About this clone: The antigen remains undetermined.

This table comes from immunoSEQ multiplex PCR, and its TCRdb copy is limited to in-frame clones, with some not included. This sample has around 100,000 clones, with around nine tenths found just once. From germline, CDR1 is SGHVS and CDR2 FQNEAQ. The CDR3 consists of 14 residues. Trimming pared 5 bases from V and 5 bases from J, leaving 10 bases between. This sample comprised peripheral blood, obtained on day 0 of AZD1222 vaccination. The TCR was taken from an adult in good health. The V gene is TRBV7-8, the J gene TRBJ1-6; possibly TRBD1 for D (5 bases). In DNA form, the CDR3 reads TGTGCCAGCAGCAGGCGACAGAATAATTCACCCCTCCACTTT. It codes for CASSRRQNNSPLHF.